This T cell receptor beta chain was found in a study of neoadjuvant anti-PD-1 for oral cavity cancer. Time point described: after neoadjuvant nivolumab, at surgical resection. The patients had HPV-negative, locally advanced oral cavity squamous cell carcinoma. PBMCs were not maintained or expanded in culture before analysis. PBMC libraries mostly used roughly 480 ng of input genomic DNA, with six replicates per sample. TCRdb's copy holds only in-frame clones and misses some; the assay was immunoSEQ multiplex PCR. The data contain 9,500 to 10,000 clones, about 60% of them singletons. The sample consisted of PBMCs, taken after nivolumab (anti-PD-1) treatment. This clonotype was sampled from a person between 40 and 85 years old with oral cavity squamous cell carcinoma.

The CDR3 sequence is CASSGGTAEKRFEAFF. The DNA for the CDR3 is TGTGCCAGCAGCGGCGGGACAGCGGAGAAACGGTTTGAAGCTTTCTTT. The chain combines TRBV5-6 with TRBJ1-1; TRBD1 aligns across 7 bases. The V and J ends lost 4 bases and 7 bases, in that order; junction bases with no gene match: 16. In germline, CDR1 is SGHDT, CDR2 YYEEEE. The CDR3 has 16 amino acids.